Listed below are T cell receptor beta chains from one sample, sequenced in a study of blood T cell repertoires in COVID-19. The repertoire was sequenced with immunoSEQ multiplex PCR; TCRdb's copy has only in-frame clones and lacks some. The repertoire includes approximately 350,000 clones, 80% to 90% of them detected once, and under 3% sits in the top ten. Sequenced: peripheral blood. These receptors were obtained from a man between 25 and 39 years old with active or convalescent COVID-19. Each CDR3 is given with its conserved first and last residue. A D gene is named only where the DNA matches it firmly. For some rows the clone size is stated as once, few or many, or as a class when expanded; others skip it.

clone_size,v_call,d_call,cdr3_length,j_call,cdr3_aa,cdr3_nt
few,TRBV11-3,.,13,TRBJ2-5,CASSLSLQETQYF,TGTGCCAGCAGCTTAAGCCTCCAAGAGACCCAGTACTTC
few,TRBV6-4,.,14,TRBJ2-7,CASSDDPGVYEQYF,TGTGCCAGCAGTGACGATCCGGGGGTCTACGAGCAGTACTTC
.,TRBV6-5,TRBD1,16,TRBJ1-1,CASSYSSNRGNTEAFF,TGTGCCAGCAGTTACTCAAGCAACAGGGGGAACACTGAAGCTTTCTTT
.,TRBV11-3,.,12,TRBJ1-1,CASSLEGREAFF,TGTGCCAGCAGCTTAGAGGGGCGTGAAGCTTTCTTT
.,TRBV9,TRBD1,15,TRBJ2-7,CASSVGTGGSYEQYF,TGTGCCAGCAGCGTCGGGACAGGGGGATCCTACGAGCAGTACTTC
.,TRBV4-2,TRBD2,17,TRBJ2-1,CASSQSGSGGNYNEQFF,TGTGCCAGCAGCCAATCGGGCAGCGGGGGAAACTACAATGAGCAGTTCTTC
.,TRBV7-6,TRBD1,16,TRBJ2-7,CASSPQDRTAVYEQYF,TGTGCCAGCAGCCCCCAGGACAGGACAGCGGTCTACGAGCAGTACTTC
.,TRBV11-1,.,13,TRBJ1-2,CASSLTTQGSYTF,TGTGCCAGCAGCTTGACAACCCAAGGAAGCTACACCTTC
.,TRBV9,TRBD1,14,TRBJ2-7,CASSAGTGMYEQYF,TGTGCCAGCAGCGCGGGGACAGGGATGTACGAGCAGTACTTC
.,TRBV28,.,12,TRBJ2-7,CASSLGRYEQYF,TGTGCCAGCAGTTTGGGGCGATACGAGCAGTACTTC
.,TRBV30,.,11,TRBJ2-7,CAWTLIGTQYF,TGTGCCTGGACCCTCATCGGGACTCAGTACTTC
once,TRBV5-1,TRBD2,15,TRBJ2-3,CASSFLASGTDTQYF,TGCGCCAGCAGCTTCTTGGCTAGCGGAACAGATACGCAGTATTTT
.,TRBV12-3/TRBV12-4,.,13,TRBJ1-6,CASIGSHNSPLHF,TGTGCCAGCATCGGGAGCCATAATTCACCCCTCCACTTT
few,TRBV3-1/TRBV3-2,.,13,TRBJ2-3,CASRGGSTDTQYF,TGTGCCAGCAGGGGCGGGAGCACAGATACGCAGTATTTT
.,TRBV7-2,.,13,TRBJ2-5,CASSNQGQETQYF,TGTGCCAGCAGCAACCAGGGGCAAGAGACCCAGTACTTC
.,TRBV27,.,12,TRBJ1-4,CASGTLRGKLFF,TGTGCCAGCGGGACTCTAAGGGGAAAACTGTTTTTT
.,TRBV3-1/TRBV3-2,.,18,TRBJ2-5,CASSQVQQRNSPRGTQYF,TGTGCCAGCAGCCAAGTGCAACAAAGGAACAGTCCCAGGGGGACCCAGTACTTC
.,TRBV7-2,TRBD1,15,TRBJ1-1,CASSWGQGMATEAFF,TGTGCCAGCAGCTGGGGACAGGGCATGGCCACTGAAGCTTTCTTT
once,TRBV28,.,14,TRBJ1-1,CASTPGHTYTEAFF,TGTGCCAGCACCCCGGGACATACGTACACTGAAGCTTTCTTT
.,TRBV5-1,.,12,TRBJ2-7,CASSLIRDEQYF,TGCGCCAGCAGCTTGATCCGCGACGAGCAGTACTTC